The following is a T cell receptor beta chain sequence with its context. The antigen remains unidentified. A sort by CD45RO/CCR7/CD25/CD127/CD95/CD27 yielded CD4+ naive, central memory, regulatory and stem cell-like memory cells. The whole isolated RNA underwent reverse transcription, so sequencing captured expressed TCRB transcripts. Roughly 3.6 million reads were obtained on average from naive, central memory and regulatory T cell samples. The method was immunoSEQ multiplex PCR; TCRdb's version includes in-frame clones alone and lacks a portion of them. The sample consists of 200,000 to 250,000 clones, around 68% of them appearing once. This sample was taken from a study of beta chain features in type 1 diabetes. General study findings and limits: Reduced insertions and increased deletions marked VDJ junctions in type 1 diabetes patients. Among all four CD4+ subsets, Type 1 diabetes patients had TCRB CDR3s that were moderately but significantly shorter.

This CDR3 has 14 residues. Losses at the gene ends were 4 bases for V and 7 bases for J; bases not matched to a gene: 8. The germline CDR1 and CDR2 sequences are SQVTM and ANQGSEA. Input material: naive CD4+ T cells from blood. This chain uses TRBV29-1 with TRBJ1-4; 8 nucleotides match TRBD1. The receptor was derived from a man younger than 40 in good health. Here the CDR3 reads CSVAGQGAGEKLFF. The CDR3 DNA is TGCAGCGTTGCCGGTCAGGGGGCCGGTGAAAAACTGTTTTTT.